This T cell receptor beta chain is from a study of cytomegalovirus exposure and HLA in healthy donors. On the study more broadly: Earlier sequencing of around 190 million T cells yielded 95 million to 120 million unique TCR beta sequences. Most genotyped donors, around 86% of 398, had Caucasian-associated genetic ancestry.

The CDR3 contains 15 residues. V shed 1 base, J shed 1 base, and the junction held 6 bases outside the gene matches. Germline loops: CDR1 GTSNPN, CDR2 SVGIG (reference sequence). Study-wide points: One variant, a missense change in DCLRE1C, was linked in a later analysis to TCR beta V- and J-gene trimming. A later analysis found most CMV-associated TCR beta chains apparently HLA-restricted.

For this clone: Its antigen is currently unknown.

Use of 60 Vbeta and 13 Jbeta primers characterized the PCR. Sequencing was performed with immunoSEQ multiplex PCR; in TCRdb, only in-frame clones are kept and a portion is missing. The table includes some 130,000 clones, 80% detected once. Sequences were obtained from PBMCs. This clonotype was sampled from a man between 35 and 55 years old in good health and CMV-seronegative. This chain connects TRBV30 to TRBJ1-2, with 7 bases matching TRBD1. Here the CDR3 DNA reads TGTGCCTGGAGTGCCGGGACAGACAATAACTATGGCTACACCTTC. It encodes CAWSAGTDNNYGYTF.